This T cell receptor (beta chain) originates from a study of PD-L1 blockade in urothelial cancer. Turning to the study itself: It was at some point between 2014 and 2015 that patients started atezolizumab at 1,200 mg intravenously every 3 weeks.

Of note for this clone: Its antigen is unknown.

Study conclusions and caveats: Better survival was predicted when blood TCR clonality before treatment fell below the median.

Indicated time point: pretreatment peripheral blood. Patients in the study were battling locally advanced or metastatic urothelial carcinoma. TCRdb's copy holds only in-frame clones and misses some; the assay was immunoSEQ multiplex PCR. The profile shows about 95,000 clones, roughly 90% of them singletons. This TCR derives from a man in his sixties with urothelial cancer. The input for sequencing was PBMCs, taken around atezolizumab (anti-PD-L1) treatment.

This CDR3 reads CASSGSTSGRAHEQFF. CDR3 sequence (DNA): TGTGCCAGCAGCGGGAGTACTAGCGGGAGGGCCCATGAGCAGTTCTTC. The chain combines TRBV9 with TRBJ2-1; 13 bases align to TRBD2. Germline V CDR1 and CDR2: SGDLS, YYNGEE. This CDR3 has 16 amino acids. The J segment lost 8 bases and the V segment lost 3 bases, leaving 8 bases of the junction unmatched.